The 32 T cell receptor beta chains below all came from one sample that was sequenced in a study of cytomegalovirus exposure and HLA in healthy donors. PCR used 60 Vbeta primers and 13 Jbeta primers. Clones were sequenced by immunoSEQ multiplex PCR, and TCRdb holds only the in-frame ones, with some missing. The sample carries 92,000 or so clones, approximately 60% recorded once. The sequencing sample was made of PBMCs. These receptors were obtained from a woman between 50 and 59 years old in good health and CMV-seropositive.

The chain has TRBV4-2 and TRBJ1-1; possible D gene TRBD1, 5 bases. The CDR3 totals 17 residues. Germline V lookup: CDR1 LGHNA, CDR2 YNFKEQ. With 0 bases removed from V and 0 bases from J, the gap between germline ends came to 14 bases. CDR3 sequence (DNA): TGTGCCAGCAGCCAAGATCTTTTGGGGCAGCTGAACACTGAAGCTTTCTTT. Encoded protein: CASSQDLLGQLNTEAFF.

Regarding this clone: This CDR3 is also generated by other DNA sequences in the sample. The rearrangement links TRBV11-1 to TRBJ2-7; tentatively, D is TRBD1 (5 bases). V shed 4 bases and J shed 3 bases, with 7 bases lying between them. CDR3 size: 12 residues. Germline assignment: CDR1 SGHAT and CDR2 FQDESV (reference sequence). The CDR3 coding sequence is TGTGCCAGCAGCTCAACAGGCTACGAGCAGTACTTC. Amino acid sequence: CASSSTGYEQYF.

The chain is built from TRBV5-6 and TRBJ2-7; 7 bases map to TRBD1. The CDR3 consists of 15 residues. Trimming cost V 4 bases and J 0 bases; bases outside gene matches: 7. In germline, CDR1 is SGHDT, CDR2 YYEEEE. The DNA of the CDR3 is TGTGCCAGCAGCCTCCCGGGACAGTTCTCCTACGAGCAGTACTTC. It yields the protein CASSLPGQFSYEQYF.

V and J are TRBV5-6 and TRBJ2-5, with a possible D match to TRBD1 (6 bases). The DNA end lines up better with TRBJ2-7; the J call may be wrong. Germline values: CDR1 SGHDT, CDR2 YYEEEE. This CDR3 region has 14 residues. CDR3 loop: CASSFGGPSYEQYF. The CDR3 nucleotides are TGTGCCAGCAGCTTTGGGGGCCCCTCCTACGAGCAGTACTTC.

V gene TRBV5-6 combines with J gene TRBJ1-1; D may be TRBD1 (6 bases). The V end was cut by 4 bases, the J end by 1 base, with 17 bases between. Germline CDR1 SGHDT, CDR2 YYEEEE. The CDR3 has 16 amino acids. Here the CDR3 reads CASSRRGEDWNTEAFF. The CDR3 DNA is TGTGCCAGCAGCCGCAGGGGTGAGGATTGGAACACTGAAGCTTTCTTT.

As for this clone: The germline gene is not matched at one end of the junction; a read error may be the cause. This chain joins TRBV7-8 and TRBJ1-2, with 9 bases aligning to TRBD1. The CDR3 spans 14 residues. The V gene's germline CDR1 is SGHVS and CDR2 FQNEAQ. The CDR3, as DNA: TGTGCCAGCAGCTTTAGGACAGGGGAGTCCCCTCTCTCCTTC. This sequence encodes CASSFRTGESPLSF. Together with reference TRBV7-8 and TRBJ1-2, the CDR3 gives the full variable domain: GAGVSQSPRYKVAKRGQDVALRCDPISGHVSLFWYQQALGQGPEFLTYFQNEAQLDKSGLPSDRFFAERPEGSVSTLKIQRTQQEDSAVYLCASSFRTGESPLSFGSGTRLTVV.

The chain carries TRBV4-1 and TRBJ2-5; 7 bases line up with TRBD1. The J call may not be correct, given that the DNA end is closer to TRBJ2-7. The V gene's germline CDR1 is MGHRA and CDR2 YSYEKL. The CDR3 length is 15 residues. The CDR3 DNA follows: TGCGCCAGCAGCCAGCAGGGGGAAGGGTCCTACGAGCAGTACTTC. Translated: CASSQQGEGSYEQYF.

This clone was observed a few times. The chain links TRBV18 to TRBJ1-1, with 8 bases fitting TRBD1. The CDR3 has 12 residues. Germline-derived CDR1 and CDR2 are KGHSH and LQKENI. With V trimmed by 8 bases and J by 4 bases, 3 bases remained unmatched. Here the CDR3 DNA reads TGTGCCAGCCGAACAGGGGGCACTGAAGCTTTCTTT. Translated, it gives CASRTGGTEAFF.

The chain has TRBV4-3 and TRBJ1-1, with D perhaps matching TRBD1 (6 bases). The CDR3 is made up of 15 amino acids. CDR1 is LGHNA, CDR2 YSLEER, per germline. Deletions cut 0 bases from V and 6 bases from J, with 14 bases between. The CDR3 region has the DNA TGCGCCAGCAGCCAAGAACCGGACAGCGAGGCTGAAGCTTTCTTT. Residues: CASSQEPDSEAEAFF.

Only one count was recorded for this clone. The chain employs TRBV5-4 and TRBJ2-3; TRBD2 aligns across 7 bases. The germline V gene has CDR1 SGHNT and CDR2 YYREEE (reference sequence). The V gene end was trimmed by 5 bases and the J gene end by 0 bases; junction bases not matched to a gene: 6. This CDR3 comprises 15 residues. CDR3 nucleotides: TGTGCCAGCAGGGGGGGGGTCGCTAGCACAGATACGCAGTATTTT. This translates into CASRGGVASTDTQYF.

About this clone: At one of its ends the junction is not consistent with the germline gene, which may arise from a read error. The chain carries TRBV7-9 and TRBJ1-1; 10 nucleotides match TRBD1. The germline CDR1 and CDR2 sequences are SEHNR and FQNEAQ (reference sequence). This CDR3 spans 13 amino acids. This CDR3 reads CSSSEGTGAEAFF. The CDR3 DNA reads as TGTTCCAGCAGCGAAGGGACAGGGGCTGAAGCTTTCTTT.

This clone appeared a few times. CDR3 coding DNA: TGTGCCACCTCCGGGGCAGGGGGTAACTATGGCTACACCTTC. It yields the protein CATSGAGGNYGYTF. The chain combines TRBV10-3 with TRBJ1-2; 7 nucleotides align to TRBD1. The CDR3 is made up of 14 amino acids. V was clipped by 10 bases and J by 1 base; unmatched bases: 9. Germline assignment: CDR1 ENHRY and CDR2 SYGVKD.

This clone was seen once. The rearrangement uses TRBV4-2 and TRBJ1-2, with a possible D match to TRBD1 (5 bases). The CDR3 spans 16 residues. Trimming stripped 1 base from V and 7 bases from J, with 19 bases between. CDR1 is LGHNA and CDR2 is YNFKEQ in the germline V gene. CDR3 region: CASSQAGLQVAAGYTF. The CDR3, as DNA: TGTGCCAGCAGCCAAGCAGGGTTACAGGTCGCCGCTGGCTACACCTTC.

J is TRBJ2-5 and V is TRBV5-4; D possibly corresponds to TRBD1 (6 bases). Germline lookup yields CDR1 SGHNT and CDR2 YYREEE (reference sequence). The CDR3 totals 13 residues. V shed 3 bases and J shed 3 bases, with 9 bases lying between them. The CDR3 is CASSSRTEETQYF. CDR3 DNA sequence: TGTGCCAGCAGCTCCCGGACAGAAGAGACCCAGTACTTC. The full variable domain, rest sourced from reference TRBV5-4 and TRBJ2-5, is ETGVTQSPTHLIKTRGQQVTLRCSSQSGHNTVSWYQQALGQGPQFIFQYYREEENGRGNFPPRFSGLQFPNYSSELNVNALELDDSALYLCASSSRTEETQYFGPGTRLLVL.

The V and J genes are TRBV7-8 and TRBJ1-5, with D perhaps matching TRBD1 (5 bases). This CDR3 is 14 amino acids long. The V end lost 5 bases, the J end lost 7 bases, and 15 bases lay between the germline ends. CDR1 and CDR2 from the germline V gene are SGHVS and FQNEAQ. CDR3 DNA sequence: TGTGCCAGCAGCCCCGACAGATCGCTCCAGCCCCAGCATTTT. It specifies CASSPDRSLQPQHF.

This clone turned up a few times. The CDR3 is CASSLGPGGDQETQYF. CDR3 in DNA: TGTGCCAGCAGCTTAGGCCCGGGGGGCGACCAAGAGACCCAGTACTTC. V gene TRBV7-8 combines with J gene TRBJ2-5; TRBD2 might be the D (7 bases). The CDR3 spans 16 residues. Looked up from germline, CDR1 is SGHVS and CDR2 is FQNEAQ. Trimming took off 1 base at V and 0 bases at J, with 12 bases between the two ends.

The V call is TRBV7-9, the J call TRBJ2-7; D is perhaps TRBD2 (7 bases). Trimming removed 4 bases at V and 0 bases at J, with 19 bases between. The V gene's germline CDR1 is SEHNR and CDR2 FQNEAQ (reference sequence). There are 17 residues in the CDR3. CDR3 amino acids: CASSSNLGGHYSYEQYF. In DNA form, the CDR3 reads TGTGCCAGCAGCTCAAATCTCGGGGGGCATTACTCCTACGAGCAGTACTTC.

V usage is TRBV21-1 and J usage is TRBJ2-7; the table's D call of TRBD1 was not tested on the DNA. TRBV21-1 is described as a pseudogene. CDR3 length: 14 residues. This chain's CDR3 is CASSKRDSSYEQYF. The CDR3 DNA reads as TGTGCCAGCAGCAAAAGGGACAGCTCCTACGAGCAGTACTTC.

This sequence joins TRBV7-6 and TRBJ2-7, with TRBD1 matching 7 bases. Germline lookup yields CDR1 SGHVS and CDR2 FNYEAQ. Germline trimming cut 5 bases from V and 4 bases from J; bases unmatched to any gene: 8. The CDR3 extends over 14 amino acids. The chain's CDR3 is CASSPFRDSYEQYF. For the CDR3, the DNA is TGTGCCAGCAGCCCGTTTCGGGACAGTTACGAGCAGTACTTC. The full variable domain, with the rest looked up from reference TRBV7-6 and TRBJ2-7, is GAGVSQSPRYKVTKRGQDVALRCDPISGHVSLYWYRQALGQGPEFLTYFNYEAQQDKSGLPNDRFSAERPEGSISTLTIQRTEQRDSAMYRCASSPFRDSYEQYFGPGTRLTVT.

This clone showed up just once. The chain uses TRBV5-5 and TRBJ2-7; the match to TRBD2 covers 7 bases. V gave up 4 bases and J gave up 5 bases; unmatched junction bases: 9. Germline V gene lookup returns CDR1 SGHKS and CDR2 YYEKEE (reference sequence). The CDR3 runs to 14 residues. The CDR3 here is CASSIGGTVDEQYF. DNA of the CDR3: TGTGCCAGCAGCATCGGGGGGACGGTTGACGAGCAGTACTTC. Complete variable domain (other parts from reference TRBV5-5 and TRBJ2-7): DAGVTQSPTHLIKTRGQQVTLRCSPISGHKSVSWYQQVLGQGPQFIFQYYEKEERGRGNFPDRFSARQFPNYSSELNVNALLLGDSALYLCASSIGGTVDEQYFGPGTRLTVT.

The genes are TRBV6-1 and TRBJ2-1, with 9 positions matching TRBD2. Germline assignment: CDR1 MNHNS and CDR2 SASEGT. The V gene end was trimmed by 0 bases and the J gene end by 5 bases; junction bases not matched to a gene: 2. The CDR3 consists of 15 residues. The CDR3 here is CASSEAGGGDNEQFF. The CDR3 DNA reads TGTGCCAGCAGTGAAGCGGGCGGGGGGGACAATGAGCAGTTCTTC.

This clone has at least ten counts. The chain employs TRBV7-9 and TRBJ2-7, with D unclear. V dropped 1 base and J dropped 6 bases, with 7 bases sitting between them. Looked up from germline, CDR1 is SEHNR and CDR2 is FQNEAQ (reference sequence). The CDR3 totals 12 residues. CDR3 sequence reads: CASSLGQAEQYF. Here the CDR3 DNA reads TGTGCCAGCAGCTTAGGGCAGGCCGAGCAGTACTTC.

V usage is TRBV5-4 and J usage is TRBJ2-2, with 10 positions matching TRBD1. The J segment lost 5 bases and the V segment lost 4 bases, leaving 8 bases of the junction unmatched. Germline assignment: CDR1 SGHNT and CDR2 YYREEE (reference sequence). This CDR3 has 16 residues. CDR3 protein: CASSKTGGENTGELFF. The DNA for the CDR3 is TGTGCCAGCAGCAAGACAGGGGGCGAGAATACCGGGGAGCTGTTTTTT.

In regard to this clone: Other nucleotide sequences from this sample produce the same CDR3. The chain uses TRBV19 and TRBJ2-5; D is uncertain. CDR3 size: 13 residues. Trimming pared 3 bases from V and 2 bases from J, leaving 7 bases between. Per germline, CDR1 LNHDA and CDR2 SQIVND (reference sequence). In DNA form, the CDR3 reads TGTGCCAGTAGTATGGCAGATCAAGAGACCCAGTACTTC. This sequence encodes CASSMADQETQYF. Based on the CDR3 plus reference TRBV19 and TRBJ2-5, the full variable domain is DGGITQSPKYLFRKEGQNVTLSCEQNLNHDAMYWYRQDPGQGLRLIYYSQIVNDFQKGDIAEGYSVSREKKESFPLTVTSAQKNPTAFYLCASSMADQETQYFGPGTRLLVL.

This rearrangement joins TRBV30 to TRBJ2-5; TRBD2 aligns across 11 bases. The DNA end is a closer match to TRBJ2-7, so the J assignment may be wrong. The germline V gene encodes CDR1 GTSNPN and CDR2 SVGIG (reference sequence). This CDR3 spans 14 amino acids. In DNA, the CDR3 is TGTGCCTGGAGTGCGGGACTAGCGGTATACGAGCAGTACTTC. Translating it yields CAWSAGLAVYEQYF.

V and J are TRBV27 and TRBJ2-7; TRBD2 matches 9 bases. This CDR3 is built from 17 residues. Germline CDR1 is MNHEY and CDR2 is SMNVEV (reference sequence). Trimming removed 0 bases from V and 6 bases from J; junction bases left unmatched: 12. As DNA, the CDR3 is TGTGCCAGCAGTTTATCCCAATTTGCGGGGGGGCGGGCCGAGCAGTACTTC. This gives the protein CASSLSQFAGGRAEQYF.

The rearrangement uses TRBV4-2 and TRBJ2-7, with 8 bases aligning to TRBD2. J was trimmed by 6 bases and V by 4 bases; bases with no gene match: 11. CDR3 length: 15 residues. Germline V gene sequence: CDR1 LGHNA, CDR2 YNFKEQ. The CDR3 sequence is CASSLRTSPGSEQYF. As DNA, the CDR3 is TGTGCCAGCAGCCTCAGGACTAGCCCCGGGAGCGAGCAGTACTTC.

The chain employs TRBV5-5 and TRBJ1-6, with a possible D match to TRBD1 (5 bases). The CDR3 loop spans 15 amino acids. Germline-derived CDR1 and CDR2 are SGHKS and YYEKEE (reference sequence). Trimming removed 1 base from V and 7 bases from J, with 12 bases in between. CDR3 sequence (DNA): TGTGCCAGCAGCTTGACGCAGGGTATCAATTCACCCCTCCACTTT. Amino acids: CASSLTQGINSPLHF.

DNA of the CDR3: TGTGCCTGGAGTGCCGGGACAGCCGCCCAAGAGACCCAGTACTTC. It encodes CAWSAGTAAQETQYF. V and J are TRBV30 and TRBJ2-5, with TRBD1 matching over 7 bases. The CDR3 runs to 15 residues. V was pared by 1 base and J by 1 base, with 6 bases of the junction left unmatched. Germline V CDR1 and CDR2: GTSNPN, SVGIG (reference sequence).

The J gene is TRBJ1-5, the V gene TRBV25-1, with 10 positions matching TRBD1. CDR1 and CDR2 from the germline V gene are MGHDK and SYGVNS. With V trimmed by 6 bases and J by 6 bases, 5 bases remained unmatched. The CDR3 spans 14 residues. The CDR3: CASRSDRGSQPQHF. Here the CDR3 DNA reads TGTGCCAGCAGATCGGACAGGGGGAGTCAGCCCCAGCATTTT.

The chain recombines TRBV4-2 with TRBJ2-1; D might be TRBD2 (6 bases). The V end lost 3 bases, the J end lost 7 bases, and 16 bases lay between the germline ends. Germline CDR1 and CDR2: LGHNA and YNFKEQ. The CDR3 runs to 15 residues. CDR3 in DNA: TGTGCCAGCAGCCACCTAGCCGGGACTGAAAATGAGCAGTTCTTC. It codes for CASSHLAGTENEQFF.

The chain recombines TRBV7-8 with TRBJ1-2; no definite D call. The ends were cut back, 2 bases at V and 4 bases at J, with 11 bases in the middle. Per germline, CDR1 SGHVS and CDR2 FQNEAQ. The CDR3 loop spans 14 amino acids. CDR3 loop: CASSLWAGGYGYTF. In nucleotides, the CDR3 is TGTGCCAGCAGCTTATGGGCAGGAGGCTATGGCTACACCTTC.